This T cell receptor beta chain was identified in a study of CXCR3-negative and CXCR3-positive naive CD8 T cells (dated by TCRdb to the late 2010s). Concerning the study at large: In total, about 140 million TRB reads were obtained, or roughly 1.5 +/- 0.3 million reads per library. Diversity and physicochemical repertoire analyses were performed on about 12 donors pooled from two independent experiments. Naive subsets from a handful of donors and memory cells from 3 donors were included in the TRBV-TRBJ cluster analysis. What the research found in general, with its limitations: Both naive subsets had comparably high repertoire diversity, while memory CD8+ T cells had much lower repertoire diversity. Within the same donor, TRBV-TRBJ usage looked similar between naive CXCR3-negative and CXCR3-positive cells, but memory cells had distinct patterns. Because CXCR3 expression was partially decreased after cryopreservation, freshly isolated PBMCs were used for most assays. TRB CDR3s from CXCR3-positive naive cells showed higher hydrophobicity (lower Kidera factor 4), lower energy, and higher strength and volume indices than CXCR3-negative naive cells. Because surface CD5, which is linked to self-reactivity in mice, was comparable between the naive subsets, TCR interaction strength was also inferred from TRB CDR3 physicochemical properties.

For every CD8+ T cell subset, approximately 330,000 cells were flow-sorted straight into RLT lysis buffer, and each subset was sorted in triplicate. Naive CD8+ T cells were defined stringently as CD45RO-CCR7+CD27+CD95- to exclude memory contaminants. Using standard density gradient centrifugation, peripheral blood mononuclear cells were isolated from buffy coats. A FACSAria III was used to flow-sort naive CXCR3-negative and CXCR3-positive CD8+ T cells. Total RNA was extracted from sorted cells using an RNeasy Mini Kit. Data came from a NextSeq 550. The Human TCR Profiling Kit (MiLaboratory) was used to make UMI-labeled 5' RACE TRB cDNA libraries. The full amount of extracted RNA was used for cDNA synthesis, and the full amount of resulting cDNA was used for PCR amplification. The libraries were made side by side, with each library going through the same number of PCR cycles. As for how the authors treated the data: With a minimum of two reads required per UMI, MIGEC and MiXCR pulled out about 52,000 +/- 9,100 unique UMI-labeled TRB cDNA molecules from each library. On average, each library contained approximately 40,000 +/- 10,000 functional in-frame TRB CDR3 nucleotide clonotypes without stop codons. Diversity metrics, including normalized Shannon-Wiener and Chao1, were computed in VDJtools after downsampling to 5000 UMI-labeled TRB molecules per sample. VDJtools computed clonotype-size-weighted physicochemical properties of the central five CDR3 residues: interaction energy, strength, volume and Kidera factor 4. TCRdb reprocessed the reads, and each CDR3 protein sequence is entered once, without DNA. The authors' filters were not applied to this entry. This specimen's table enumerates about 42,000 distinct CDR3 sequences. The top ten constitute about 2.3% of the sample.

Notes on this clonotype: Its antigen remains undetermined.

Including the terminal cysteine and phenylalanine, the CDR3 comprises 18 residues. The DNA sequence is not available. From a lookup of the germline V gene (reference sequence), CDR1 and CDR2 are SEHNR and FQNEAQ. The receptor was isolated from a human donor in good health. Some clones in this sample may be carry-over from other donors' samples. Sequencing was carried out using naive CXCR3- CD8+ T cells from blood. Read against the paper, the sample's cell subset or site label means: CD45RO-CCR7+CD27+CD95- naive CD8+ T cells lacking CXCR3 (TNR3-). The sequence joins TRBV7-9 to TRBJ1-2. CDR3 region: CASSFNYGTATANYGYTF. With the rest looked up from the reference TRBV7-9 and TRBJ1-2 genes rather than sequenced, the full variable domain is DTGVSQNPRHKITKRGQNVTFRCDPISEHNRLYWYRQTLGQGPEFLTYFQNEAQLEKSRLLSDRFSAERPKGSFSTLEIQRTEQGDSAMYLCASSFNYGTATANYGYTFGSGTRLTVV.